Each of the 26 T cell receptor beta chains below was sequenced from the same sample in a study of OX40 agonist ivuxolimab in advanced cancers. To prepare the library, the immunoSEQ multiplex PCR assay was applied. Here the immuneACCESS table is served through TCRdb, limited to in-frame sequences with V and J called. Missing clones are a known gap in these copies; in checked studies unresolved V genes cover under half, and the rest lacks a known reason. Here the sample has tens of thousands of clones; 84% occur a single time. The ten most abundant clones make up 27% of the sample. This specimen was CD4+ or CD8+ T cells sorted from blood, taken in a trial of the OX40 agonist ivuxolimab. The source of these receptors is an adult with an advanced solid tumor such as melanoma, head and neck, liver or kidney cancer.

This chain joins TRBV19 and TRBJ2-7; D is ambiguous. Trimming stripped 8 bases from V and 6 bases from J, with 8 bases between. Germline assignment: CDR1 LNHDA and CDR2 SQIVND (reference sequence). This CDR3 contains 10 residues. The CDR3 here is CASGTPEQYF. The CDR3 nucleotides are TGTGCCAGTGGTACACCCGAGCAGTACTTC.

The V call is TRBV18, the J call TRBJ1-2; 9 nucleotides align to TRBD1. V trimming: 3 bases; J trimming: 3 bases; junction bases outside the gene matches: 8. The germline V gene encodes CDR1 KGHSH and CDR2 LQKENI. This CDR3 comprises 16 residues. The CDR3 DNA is TGTGCCAGCTCACCTTCACAGGGGGCTAATGACTATGGCTACACCTTC. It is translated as CASSPSQGANDYGYTF. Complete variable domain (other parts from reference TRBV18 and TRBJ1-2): NAGVMQNPRHLVRRRGQEARLRCSPMKGHSHVYWYRQLPEEGLKFMVYLQKENIIDESGMPKERFSAEFPKEGPSILRIQQVVRGDSAAYFCASSPSQGANDYGYTFGSGTRLTVV.

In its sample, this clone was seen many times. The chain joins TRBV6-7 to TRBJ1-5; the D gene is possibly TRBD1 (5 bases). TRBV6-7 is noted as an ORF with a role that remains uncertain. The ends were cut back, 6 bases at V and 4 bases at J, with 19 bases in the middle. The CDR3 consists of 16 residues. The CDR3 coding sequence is TGTGCCAGCAGCTCCTCGACAGATATTGGGAATCAGCCCCAGCATTTT. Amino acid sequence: CASSSSTDIGNQPQHF.

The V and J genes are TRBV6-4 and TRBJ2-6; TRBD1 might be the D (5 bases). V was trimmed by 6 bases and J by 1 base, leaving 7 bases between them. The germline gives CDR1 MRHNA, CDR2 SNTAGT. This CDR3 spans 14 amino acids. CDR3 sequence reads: CASRDSSGANVLTF. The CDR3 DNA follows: TGTGCCAGCAGAGACAGTTCTGGGGCCAACGTCCTGACTTTC.

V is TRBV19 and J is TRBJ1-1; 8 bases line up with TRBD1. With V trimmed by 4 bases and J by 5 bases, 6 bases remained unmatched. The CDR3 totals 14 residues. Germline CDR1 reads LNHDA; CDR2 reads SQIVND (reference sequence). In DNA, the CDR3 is TGTGCCAGTAGTAGAGACAGGGGTCGGACTGAAGCTTTCTTT. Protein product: CASSRDRGRTEAFF.

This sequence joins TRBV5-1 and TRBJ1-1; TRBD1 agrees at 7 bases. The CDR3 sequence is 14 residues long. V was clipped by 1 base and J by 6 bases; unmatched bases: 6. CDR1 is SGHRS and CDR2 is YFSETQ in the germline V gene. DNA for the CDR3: TGCGCCAGCAGCTTGCGGCAGGGGGAGTCTGAAGCTTTCTTT. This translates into CASSLRQGESEAFF.

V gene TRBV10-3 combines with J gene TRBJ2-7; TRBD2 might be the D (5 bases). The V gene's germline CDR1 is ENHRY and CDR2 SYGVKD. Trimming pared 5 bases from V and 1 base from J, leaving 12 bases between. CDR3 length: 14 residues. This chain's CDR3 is CAISSTTGSYEQYF. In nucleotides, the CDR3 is TGTGCCATCAGTTCAACGACGGGATCCTACGAGCAGTACTTC.

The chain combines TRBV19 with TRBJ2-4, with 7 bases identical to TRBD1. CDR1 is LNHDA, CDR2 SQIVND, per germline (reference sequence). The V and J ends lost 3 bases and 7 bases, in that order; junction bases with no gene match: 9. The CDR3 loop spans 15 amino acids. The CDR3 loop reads CASSMGQGDKNIQYF. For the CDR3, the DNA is TGTGCCAGTAGTATGGGGCAGGGGGATAAGAACATTCAGTACTTC.

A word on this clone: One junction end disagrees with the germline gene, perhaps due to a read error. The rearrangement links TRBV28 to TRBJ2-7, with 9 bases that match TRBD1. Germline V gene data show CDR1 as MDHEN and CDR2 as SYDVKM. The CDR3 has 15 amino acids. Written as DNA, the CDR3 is TGTGCCAGCAGTCCGTGGGACAGGGACTCCAACGAGCAGTACTTC. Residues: CASSPWDRDSNEQYF. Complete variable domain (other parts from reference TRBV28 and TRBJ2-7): DVKVTQSSRYLVKRTGEKVFLECVQDMDHENMFWYRQDPGLGLRLIYFSYDVKMKEKGDIPEGYSVSREKKERFSLILESASTNQTSMYLCASSPWDRDSNEQYFGPGTRLTVT.

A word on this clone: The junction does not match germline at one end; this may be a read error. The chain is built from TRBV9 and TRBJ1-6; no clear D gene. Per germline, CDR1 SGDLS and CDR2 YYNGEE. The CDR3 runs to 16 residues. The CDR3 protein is CASSVDPGNYNSLLHF. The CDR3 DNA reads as TGTGCCAGCAGCGTAGACCCCGGGAACTATAATTCACTCCTCCACTTT.

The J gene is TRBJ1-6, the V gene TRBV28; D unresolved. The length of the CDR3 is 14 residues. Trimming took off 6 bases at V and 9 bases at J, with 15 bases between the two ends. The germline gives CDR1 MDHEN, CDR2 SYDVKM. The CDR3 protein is CASRPSREGSPLHF. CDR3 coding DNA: TGTGCCAGCAGGCCGAGTCGGGAGGGTTCACCCCTCCACTTT.

The CDR3 loop is CASSGQGVRYGYTF. The CDR3 region has the DNA TGTGCCAGCAGTGGACAGGGCGTCCGCTATGGCTACACCTTC. The chain uses TRBV2 and TRBJ1-2; 7 nucleotides agree with TRBD1. This CDR3 contains 14 residues. The germline CDR1 and CDR2 sequences are SNHLY and FYNNEI. With V trimmed by 4 bases and J by 4 bases, 6 bases remained unmatched.

The CDR3 sequence is CASSLVQGNTEAFF. The CDR3 nucleotides are TGTGCCAGCAGCTTAGTACAGGGGAACACTGAAGCTTTCTTT. V usage is TRBV11-2 and J usage is TRBJ1-1; weak D call: TRBD1 (6 bases). The germline V gene encodes CDR1 SGHAT and CDR2 FQNNGV. V lost 1 base and J lost 1, with 7 bases in between. This CDR3 comprises 14 residues.

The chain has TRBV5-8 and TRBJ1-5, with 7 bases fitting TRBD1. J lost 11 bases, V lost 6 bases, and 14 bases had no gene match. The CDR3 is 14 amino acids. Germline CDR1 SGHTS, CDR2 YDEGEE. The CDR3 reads CASNSQGEVSTQHF. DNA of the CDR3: TGTGCCAGCAACTCCCAGGGGGAGGTTAGTACCCAGCATTTT.

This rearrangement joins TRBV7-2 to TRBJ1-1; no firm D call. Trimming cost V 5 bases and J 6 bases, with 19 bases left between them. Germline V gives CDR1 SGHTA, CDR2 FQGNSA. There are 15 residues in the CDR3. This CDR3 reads CASSPPTLQVAEAFF. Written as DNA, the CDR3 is TGTGCCAGCAGCCCCCCGACTTTGCAGGTCGCTGAAGCTTTCTTT.

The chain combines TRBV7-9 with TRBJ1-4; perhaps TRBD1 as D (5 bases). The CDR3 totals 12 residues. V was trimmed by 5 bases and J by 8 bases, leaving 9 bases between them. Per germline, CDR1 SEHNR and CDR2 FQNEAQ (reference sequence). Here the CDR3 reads CASSPGREKLFF. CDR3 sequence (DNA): TGTGCCAGCAGCCCAGGGAGGGAAAAACTGTTTTTT.

The CDR3 loop reads CASSQNNRDRERSNQPQHF. DNA for the CDR3: TGCGCCAGCAGTCAAAATAACCGGGACAGGGAAAGGAGCAATCAGCCCCAGCATTTT. The chain is built from TRBV23-1 and TRBJ1-5; 9 nucleotides agree with TRBD1. Being an ORF, TRBV23-1 has a function that is uncertain. The CDR3 covers 19 residues. The J segment lost 1 base and the V segment lost 2 bases, leaving 12 bases of the junction unmatched.

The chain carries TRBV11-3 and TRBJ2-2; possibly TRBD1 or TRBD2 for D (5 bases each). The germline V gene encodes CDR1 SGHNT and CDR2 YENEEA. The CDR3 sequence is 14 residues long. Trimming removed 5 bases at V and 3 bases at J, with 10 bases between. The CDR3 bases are TGTGCCAGCAGCCGGGGCACGTACACCGGGGAGCTGTTTTTT. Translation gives CASSRGTYTGELFF.

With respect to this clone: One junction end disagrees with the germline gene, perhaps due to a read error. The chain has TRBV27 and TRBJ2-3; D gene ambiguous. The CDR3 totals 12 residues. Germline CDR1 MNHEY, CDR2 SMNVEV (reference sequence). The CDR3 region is CASSRRTDTQYF. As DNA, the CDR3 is TGTGCCAGCAGTCGACGCACTGATACGCAGTATTTT.

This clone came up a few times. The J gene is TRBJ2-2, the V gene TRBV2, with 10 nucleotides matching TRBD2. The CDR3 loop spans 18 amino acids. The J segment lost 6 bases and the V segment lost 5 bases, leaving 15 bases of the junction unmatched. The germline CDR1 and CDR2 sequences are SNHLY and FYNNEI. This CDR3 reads CASSKEGASGSSAGELFF. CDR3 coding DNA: TGTGCCAGCAGTAAAGAAGGGGCTAGCGGGAGTAGCGCCGGGGAGCTGTTTTTT.

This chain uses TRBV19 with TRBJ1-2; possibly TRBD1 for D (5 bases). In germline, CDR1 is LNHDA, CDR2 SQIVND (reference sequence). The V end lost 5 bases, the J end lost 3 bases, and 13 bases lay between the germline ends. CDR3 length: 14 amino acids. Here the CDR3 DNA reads TGTGCCAGTAGTGCTCAGGGATCCGACTATGGCTACACCTTC. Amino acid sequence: CASSAQGSDYGYTF.

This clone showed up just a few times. CDR3 amino acids: CASSPLYQETQYF. DNA for the CDR3: TGTGCCAGCAGCCCCTTGTACCAAGAGACCCAGTACTTC. V and J are TRBV5-6 and TRBJ2-5; D gene uncertain. The CDR3 has 13 amino acids. Trimming left V 4 bases short and J 0 bases short, with 7 bases between. Germline V gene sequence: CDR1 SGHDT, CDR2 YYEEEE.

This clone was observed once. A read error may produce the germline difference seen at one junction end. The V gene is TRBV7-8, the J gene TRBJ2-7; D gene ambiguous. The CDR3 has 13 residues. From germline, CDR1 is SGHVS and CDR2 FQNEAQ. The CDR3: CASSQTPSYEQYF. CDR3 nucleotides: TGCGCCAGCAGCCAAACCCCCTCCTACGAGCAGTACTTC. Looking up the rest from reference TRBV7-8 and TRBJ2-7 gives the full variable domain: GAGVSQSPRYKVAKRGQDVALRCDPISGHVSLFWYQQALGQGPEFLTYFQNEAQLDKSGLPSDRFFAERPEGSVSTLKIQRTQQEDSAVYLCASSQTPSYEQYFGPGTRLTVT.

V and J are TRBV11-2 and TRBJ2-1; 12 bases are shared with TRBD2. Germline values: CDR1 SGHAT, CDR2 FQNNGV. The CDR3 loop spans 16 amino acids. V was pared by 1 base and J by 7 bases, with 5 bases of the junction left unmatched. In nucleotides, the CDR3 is TGTGCCAGCAGCTTAGTGGGACTAGCGGGCAGAAATGAGCAGTTCTTC. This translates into CASSLVGLAGRNEQFF.

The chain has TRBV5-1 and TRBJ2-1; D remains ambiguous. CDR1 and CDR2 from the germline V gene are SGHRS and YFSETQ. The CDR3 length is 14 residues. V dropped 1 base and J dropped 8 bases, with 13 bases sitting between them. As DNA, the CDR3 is TGCGCCAGCAGCTTGCTCCCGGGTGGGGATGAGCAGTTCTTC. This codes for CASSLLPGGDEQFF.

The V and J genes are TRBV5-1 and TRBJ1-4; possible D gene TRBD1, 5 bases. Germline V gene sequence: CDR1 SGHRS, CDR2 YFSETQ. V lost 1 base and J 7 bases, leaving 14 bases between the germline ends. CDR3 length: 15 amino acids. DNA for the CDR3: TGCGCCAGCAGCTTGTTCTCGGGGCTCGGTGAAAAACTGTTTTTT. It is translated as CASSLFSGLGEKLFF.